A single sample gave rise to the 6 T cell receptor beta chains below, sequenced in a study of CD8 T cells in ankylosing spondylitis. TCRdb reanalysed the 5' RACE reads using MiXCR and keeps one entry per CDR3 protein. The sample includes roughly 40,000 distinct CDR3 sequences, about 15% of them seen just once. The sequencing input was blood. These receptors came from a male donor with ankylosing spondylitis or in good health (not recorded which).

The V call is TRBV3-1, the J call TRBJ2-1; D is possibly TRBD1 or TRBD2 (5 bases each). The CDR3 is made up of 15 amino acids. Looked up from germline, CDR1 is LGHDT and CDR2 is YNNKEL (reference sequence). Trimming removed 1 base from V and 2 bases from J, with 9 bases in between. The CDR3, as DNA: TGTGCCAGCAGCCAAGTTTGGGGGACCTACAATGAGCAGTTCTTC. It encodes CASSQVWGTYNEQFF.

The gene calls are TRBV12-3 or TRBV12-4 and TRBJ2-2; D ambiguous. This CDR3 has 13 residues. Trimming removed 6 bases at V and 3 bases at J, with 8 bases between. The DNA of the CDR3 is TGTGCCAGCAGCCCGGACCACACCGGGGAGCTGTTTTTT. Its translation: CASSPDHTGELFF.

This rearrangement joins TRBV12-3 or TRBV12-4 to TRBJ2-2, with 13 bases aligning to TRBD2. The CDR3 has 17 amino acids. The J segment lost 7 bases and the V segment lost 2 bases, leaving 7 bases of the junction unmatched. CDR3 nucleotides: TGTGCCAGCAGTTTAACTAGCGGGAGGGCCGGGTTCGGGGAGCTGTTTTTT. This gives the protein CASSLTSGRAGFGELFF.

The CDR3 spells CASSSRLAGMMFETQYF. CDR3 nucleotides: TGTGCCAGCAGTTCCCGACTAGCGGGAATGATGTTTGAGACCCAGTACTTC. The chain couples TRBV6-2 or TRBV6-3 to TRBJ2-5, with 11 bases that match TRBD2. The trim removed 4 bases at V and 5 bases at J, leaving 12 bases unmatched. The germline V gene has CDR1 MNHEY and CDR2 SVGEGT. The CDR3 covers 17 residues.

This chain links TRBV6-1 with TRBJ2-1; tentatively, D is TRBD2 (5 bases). Germline assignment: CDR1 MNHNS and CDR2 SASEGT. The CDR3 covers 14 residues. Between the trimmed V and J ends, which lost 4 bases and 4 bases, there was a span of 11 bases. The CDR3 here is CASSGDKRYNEQFF. CDR3 nucleotides: TGTGCCAGCAGTGGGGATAAGCGGTACAATGAGCAGTTCTTC.

This clonotype was observed a few times. The V and J genes are TRBV12-3 or TRBV12-4 and TRBJ2-7; TRBD1 might be the D (8 bases). The germline V and J ends were trimmed by 6 bases and 6 bases, with 27 bases remaining between them. The CDR3 has 17 residues. The CDR3 DNA reads as TGTGCCAGCAGCCCAGGGGGCCCCACAAGGGAGGGGGCCGAGCAGTACTTC. It specifies CASSPGGPTREGAEQYF.